The 29 T cell receptor beta chains given below trace back to one sample, sequenced in a study of T cells in Graves' hyperthyroidism and ophthalmopathy. Amplification of TCR beta CDR3 regions used RNA as the template. A set of HTBI primers served as the primers for a first-round RT-PCR of the TCR CDR3. TCRdb re-derived calls from the multiplex PCR reads in MiXCR, one entry per CDR3 protein. The sample has a few hundred thousand distinct CDR3 sequences, around a sixth seen once; the top ten hold 45% to 50%. Specimen: blood. All receptors derive from a woman aged 45-60 years with Graves' hyperthyroidism.

The chain recombines TRBV5-1 with TRBJ2-5; 9 bases agree with TRBD1. CDR3 length equals 15 residues. V shed 1 base and J 5 bases; nucleotides not matched to a gene: 6. CDR1 is SGHRS and CDR2 is YFSETQ in the germline V gene. The CDR3 nucleotides read TGCGCCAGCAGCTTGTCGGGACAGGGAGGGGAGACCCAGTACTTC. It codes for CASSLSGQGGETQYF.

This clonotype was detected many times. V usage is TRBV30 and J usage is TRBJ1-3; no definite D call. The V gene lost 3 bases and the J gene lost 2 bases, with 11 bases spanning the gap. From germline, CDR1 is GTSNPN and CDR2 SVGIG (reference sequence). The CDR3 spans 14 residues. The CDR3 loop reads CAWRSLLAGNTIYF. The CDR3 DNA sequence: TGTGCCTGGAGATCTCTGCTGGCTGGAAACACCATATATTTT.

This sequence joins TRBV2 and TRBJ2-7; D call uncertain. CDR3 length: 13 amino acids. Trimming left V 6 bases short and J 0 bases short, with 9 bases between. Germline values: CDR1 SNHLY, CDR2 FYNNEI. CDR3 protein: CASRTKSSYEQYV. CDR3 nucleotide sequence: TGTGCCAGCAGGACAAAAAGCTCCTACGAGCAGTACGTC.

This clonotype has a count of ten or more. The chain recombines TRBV6-1 with TRBJ2-3, with 10 nucleotides matching TRBD2. The CDR3 spans 15 residues. Germline CDR1 and CDR2: MNHNS and SASEGT. Trimming took 6 bases from V and 2 from J; bases not matched to a gene: 5. The CDR3 coding sequence is TGTGCCAGCAGCTACGGGACTAGCGACACAGATACGCAGTATTTT. Its translation is CASSYGTSDTDTQYF.

This clonotype has only one observation. This sequence joins TRBV5-1 and TRBJ2-1; D remains ambiguous. Germline V CDR1 and CDR2: SGHRS, YFSETQ. Trimming took off 0 bases at V and 6 bases at J, with 10 bases between the two ends. The CDR3 has 14 residues. The CDR3 loop is CASSLDGVGNEQFF. Written as DNA, the CDR3 is TGCGCCAGCAGCTTGGATGGGGTCGGCAATGAGCAGTTCTTC.

The sample holds a few counts of this clonotype. CDR3 protein: CASSSLKGSGNTIYF. CDR3 coding DNA: TGTGCCAGCAGTTCCCTCAAGGGGTCTGGAAACACCATATATTTT. V and J are TRBV6-5 and TRBJ1-3; TRBD1 is a possible D gene (5 bases). Trimming pared 4 bases from V and 1 base from J, leaving 11 bases between. Per the germline V gene, CDR1 is MNHEY and CDR2 is SVGAGI. This CDR3 spans 15 amino acids.

There are a few counts of this clonotype. The J gene is TRBJ2-2, the V gene TRBV19; possibly TRBD1 for D (6 bases). CDR3 size: 15 residues. Trimming removed 5 bases at V and 3 bases at J, with 13 bases between. CDR1 is LNHDA and CDR2 is SQIVND in the germline V gene (reference sequence). The CDR3 here is CASSPQGVDTGELFF. The CDR3 DNA is TGTGCCAGTAGTCCACAGGGAGTGGACACCGGGGAGCTGTTTTTT. The variable domain in full, completed from reference TRBV19 and TRBJ2-2, reads DGGITQSPKYLFRKEGQNVTLSCEQNLNHDAMYWYRQDPGQGLRLIYYSQIVNDFQKGDIAEGYSVSREKKESFPLTVTSAQKNPTAFYLCASSPQGVDTGELFFGEGSRLTVL.

In this sample, this clonotype turned up many times. CDR3 in amino acids: CASRHEETQYF. CDR3 nucleotide sequence: TGTGCCAGCAGGCACGAAGAGACCCAGTACTTC. This chain joins TRBV6-1 and TRBJ2-5; unclear D gene. The CDR3 covers 11 residues. The V gene's germline CDR1 is MNHNS and CDR2 SASEGT. V dropped 6 bases and J dropped 3 bases, with 5 bases sitting between them.

This chain uses TRBV19 with TRBJ2-1, with D possibly being TRBD2 (5 bases). Trimming removed 3 bases at V and 6 bases at J, with 12 bases between. Germline V gives CDR1 LNHDA, CDR2 SQIVND (reference sequence). This CDR3 region has 14 residues. CDR3 bases: TGTGCCAGTAGTATCCGGGAAGGGTTCAATGAGCAGTTCTTC. Translation gives CASSIREGFNEQFF.

This clonotype was found many times. The V and J genes are TRBV3-1 and TRBJ1-1; D perhaps matches TRBD1 (6 bases). CDR3 length equals 13 residues. The germline V gene encodes CDR1 LGHDT and CDR2 YNNKEL (reference sequence). The ends were cut back, 4 bases at V and 2 bases at J, with 8 bases in the middle. CDR3 coding DNA: TGTGCCAGCAGCCGGGACACCAACACTGAAGCTTTCTTT. Translated, it gives CASSRDTNTEAFF.

This clonotype was counted only a few times. J is TRBJ2-5 and V is TRBV20-1, with TRBD2 matching over 10 bases. Germline V CDR1 and CDR2: DFQATT, SNEGSKA (reference sequence). The CDR3 runs 14 residues. The V segment lost 5 bases and the J segment 4 bases; nucleotides outside the gene matches: 7. The CDR3 coding sequence is TGCAGTGCTGAGCGGGGGGGTAGCCGAGAGACCCAGTACTTC. This encodes CSAERGGSRETQYF.

This chain connects TRBV28 to TRBJ1-6; D is unresolved. CDR1 and CDR2 from the germline V gene are MDHEN and SYDVKM. The CDR3 totals 12 residues. V lost 9 bases and J lost 6, with 9 bases in between. CDR3 amino acids: CASGPVNSPLHF. CDR3 DNA sequence: TGTGCCAGTGGACCCGTTAATTCACCCCTCCACTTT.

The rearrangement uses TRBV18 and TRBJ2-1; 8 bases match TRBD1. CDR1 KGHSH and CDR2 LQKENI come from the germline V gene. The V gene end was trimmed by 3 bases and the J gene end by 8 bases; junction bases not matched to a gene: 3. This CDR3 is 13 amino acids long. This chain's CDR3 is CASSPLQGDEQFF. CDR3 bases: TGTGCCAGCTCACCTCTACAGGGGGATGAGCAGTTCTTC.

Remarks on this clonotype: A read error may explain this, as a much larger clone is one base away. The chain couples TRBV3-1 to TRBJ2-5; 7 bases map to TRBD2. The CDR3 sequence is 15 residues long. Germline CDR1 is LGHDT and CDR2 is YNNKEL (reference sequence). V trimming: 1 base; J trimming: 4 bases; junction bases outside the gene matches: 6. CDR3 sequence: CASSQGIGGGETQYF. DNA of the CDR3: TGTGCCAGCAGCCAAGGTATTGGCGGGGGAGAGACCCAGTACTTC.

The chain is built from TRBV6-1 and TRBJ2-1; D is undetermined. V was cut by 1 base and J by 0 bases, with 7 bases left in between. This CDR3 contains 15 residues. Looked up from germline, CDR1 is MNHNS and CDR2 is SASEGT. The CDR3 here is CASSEELSSYNEQFF. DNA of the CDR3: TGTGCCAGCAGTGAAGAACTGAGCTCCTACAATGAGCAGTTCTTC.

The V gene is TRBV3-1, the J gene TRBJ2-5; 16 nucleotides line up with TRBD2. The CDR3 is 17 amino acids. Germline lookup yields CDR1 LGHDT and CDR2 YNNKEL (reference sequence). V dropped 4 bases and J dropped 2; count of bases not matched to a gene: 4. CDR3 sequence reads: CASSPGLAGGLQETQYF. CDR3 in DNA: TGTGCCAGCAGCCCGGGACTAGCGGGGGGGCTGCAAGAGACCCAGTACTTC.

This clonotype was observed a handful of times. The chain couples TRBV6-1 to TRBJ1-2; TRBD1 might be the D (6 bases). This CDR3 is 13 amino acids long. The V gene lost 7 bases and the J gene lost 1 base, with 10 bases spanning the gap. Germline V lookup: CDR1 MNHNS, CDR2 SASEGT. CDR3 DNA sequence: TGTGCCAGCAAGGACAGCTTTAACTATGGCTACACCTTC. Translation gives CASKDSFNYGYTF.

Only a few counts were recorded for this clonotype. The V call is TRBV29-1, the J call TRBJ1-1; weak D call: TRBD1 (6 bases). V was shortened by 1 base and J by 5 bases, with 14 bases between the two germline ends. There are 14 residues in the CDR3. The germline gives CDR1 SQVTM, CDR2 ANQGSEA. The CDR3 coding sequence is TGCAGCGTTGAAGGGACGACAGGAGAAACTGAAGCTTTCTTT. Its protein product is CSVEGTTGETEAFF. Supplemented by reference TRBV29-1 and TRBJ1-1, the full variable domain reads SAVISQKPSRDICQRGTSLTIQCQVDSQVTMMFWYRQQPGQSLTLIATANQGSEATYESGFVIDKFPISRPNLTFSTLTVSNMSPEDSSIYLCSVEGTTGETEAFFGQGTRLTVV.

This clonotype occurred many times. This chain joins TRBV28 and TRBJ1-2, with D possibly matching TRBD1 (5 bases). In germline, CDR1 is MDHEN, CDR2 SYDVKM. This CDR3 is built from 14 residues. The germline V and J ends were trimmed by 4 bases and 5 bases, with 14 bases remaining between them. CDR3 amino acids: CASSYNQWGYGYTF. The CDR3 DNA reads TGTGCCAGCAGTTACAACCAATGGGGGTATGGCTACACCTTC.

The gene calls are TRBV14 and TRBJ2-1; no reliable D call. This CDR3 is built from 14 residues. Between the trimmed V and J ends, which lost 1 base and 3 bases, there was a span of 7 bases. Germline CDR1 is SGHDN and CDR2 is FVKESK. The CDR3 region is CASSQVVDYNEQFF. In DNA form, the CDR3 reads TGTGCCAGCAGCCAAGTCGTGGACTACAATGAGCAGTTCTTC.

This clonotype has a count of ten or more. Its ends do not fully match the called genes, so a read error is possible. This chain connects TRBV4-1 to TRBJ2-3; D is ambiguous. The CDR3 has 14 residues. Per the germline V gene, CDR1 is MGHRA and CDR2 is YSYEKL. The CDR3 DNA follows: TGTGCCAGCAGCCCGTTGGGGAGCACAGATACGCAGTATTTT. Translation: CASSPLGSTDTQYF.

CDR3 bases: TGCGCCAGCAGCTTGGCACCTAGCGGGAGTCCAGATACGCAGTATTTT. Its translation: CASSLAPSGSPDTQYF. The chain recombines TRBV5-1 with TRBJ2-3; 10 nucleotides line up with TRBD2. Losses at the gene ends were 0 bases for V and 4 bases for J; bases not matched to a gene: 5. Germline V lookup: CDR1 SGHRS, CDR2 YFSETQ. This CDR3 contains 16 residues.

On this clonotype: A clone one base away is much larger, so this may be a read error. The rearrangement joins TRBV7-8 to TRBJ2-5, with no clear D. The CDR3 has 14 residues. Germline lookup yields CDR1 SGHVS and CDR2 FQNEAQ. CDR3 coding DNA: TGTGCCAGCAGCTTAGTAGCAGCCCAAGGGACCCAGTACTTC. Residues: CASSLVAAQGTQYF.

This clonotype was picked up many times. J is TRBJ1-2 and V is TRBV12-3 or TRBV12-4, with 9 positions matching TRBD1. The CDR3 spans 14 residues. V lost 2 bases to trimming and J lost 3 bases; unmatched junction nucleotides: 1. The CDR3 nucleotides are TGTGCCAGCAGTTTACGGACAGGGGACTATGGCTACACCTTC. It yields the protein CASSLRTGDYGYTF.

The V and J genes are TRBV12-5 and TRBJ1-5; D is ambiguous. The CDR3 has 11 amino acids. Between the trimmed V and J ends, which lost 6 bases and 4 bases, there was a span of 4 bases. From germline, CDR1 is LGHNT and CDR2 FRNRAP. The CDR3 bases are TGTGCTAGTGGCCTAAATCAGCCCCAGCATTTT. This translates into CASGLNQPQHF.

For this clonotype: This clone may be a read error of a much larger clone one base away. The V gene is TRBV5-1, the J gene TRBJ2-7, with a tentative D call TRBD1 (5 bases). CDR1 is SGHRS and CDR2 is YFSETQ in the germline V gene. The CDR3 spans 14 residues. The DNA of the CDR3 is TGCGCCGGCAGCTTGGATGGGCAGGGTGGAGAGCAGTACTTC. This encodes CAGSLDGQGGEQYF.

In its sample, this clonotype was seen many times. The V call is TRBV2, the J call TRBJ2-7, with D possibly called TRBD1 or TRBD2 (6 bases each). This CDR3 comprises 12 residues. V lost 6 bases and J lost 2, with 8 bases in between. CDR1 is SNHLY, CDR2 FYNNEI, per germline. DNA for the CDR3: TGTGCCAGCAGAGGGGGGCCCTACGAGCAGTACGTC. This encodes CASRGGPYEQYV.

This clonotype was counted between two and nine times. The rearrangement joins TRBV18 to TRBJ1-3; 10 nucleotides align to TRBD1. CDR1 and CDR2 from the germline V gene are KGHSH and LQKENI. The CDR3 runs 16 residues. V lost 2 bases and J lost 4; bases outside the gene matches: 5. CDR3 sequence (DNA): TGTGCCAGCTCACCAGGACAGGGGGTTCCAGGAAACACCATATATTTT. Its protein is CASSPGQGVPGNTIYF.

This clonotype occurred a few times. The chain couples TRBV28 to TRBJ2-7; D perhaps matches TRBD2 (6 bases). The germline V gene encodes CDR1 MDHEN and CDR2 SYDVKM. V shed 7 bases and J shed 12 bases, with 19 bases lying between them. CDR3 length: 12 residues. The CDR3 DNA is TGTGCCAGCACCGAACCCGGGCGGGGCGCGTACTTC. This encodes CASTEPGRGAYF.